This TCR beta chain is from a study of blood T cell repertoires in COVID-19. Study summary: The origin of the acute and convalescent COVID-19 samples was the United States, Italy and Spain. T cells, B-cell-depleted T cells, or PBMCs provided the cDNA or gDNA that served as material.

In the original processing: Nucleated cell counts were estimated from reference gene primer amplification. The repertoire was sequenced with immunoSEQ multiplex PCR; TCRdb's copy has only in-frame clones and lacks some. V and J calls plus clone size are reproduced from that table; the DNA served to infer D and trimming. The data show about 59,000 clones, roughly 87% seen once. Germline V CDR1 and CDR2: GTSNPN, SVGIG (reference sequence). There are 14 residues in the CDR3. Unmatched junction bases numbered 5, after V lost 4 bases and J lost 3 bases. This chain uses TRBV30 with TRBJ2-2, with 7 bases matching TRBD1. The receptor was isolated from a man aged 80 or over in a cohort sampled during active COVID-19. The sample was peripheral blood. The CDR3 DNA reads as TGTGCCTGGACGACAGGGCTTTACACCGGGGAGCTGTTTTTT. As protein: CAWTTGLYTGELFF.